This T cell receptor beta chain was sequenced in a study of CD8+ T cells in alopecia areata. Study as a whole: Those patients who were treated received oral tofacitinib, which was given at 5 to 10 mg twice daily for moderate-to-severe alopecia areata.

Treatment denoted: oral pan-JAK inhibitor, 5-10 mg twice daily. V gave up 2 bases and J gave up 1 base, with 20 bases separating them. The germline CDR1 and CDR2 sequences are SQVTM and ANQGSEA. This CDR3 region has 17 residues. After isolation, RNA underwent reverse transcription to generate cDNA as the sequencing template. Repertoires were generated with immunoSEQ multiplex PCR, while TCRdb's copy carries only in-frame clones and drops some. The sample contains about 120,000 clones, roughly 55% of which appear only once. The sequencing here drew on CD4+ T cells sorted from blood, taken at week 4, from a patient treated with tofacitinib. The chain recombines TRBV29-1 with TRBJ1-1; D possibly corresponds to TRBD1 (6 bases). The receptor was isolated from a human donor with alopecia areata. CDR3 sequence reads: CSVETLNRVFTNTEAFF. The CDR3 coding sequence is TGCAGCGTTGAAACCCTTAACAGGGTATTTACGAACACTGAAGCTTTCTTT.